This T cell receptor (beta chain) was observed in a study of long-term antiretroviral therapy in people with HIV. There are 13 residues in the CDR3. Germline loops: CDR1 SGHRS, CDR2 YFSETQ. Germline trimming cut 0 bases from V and 8 bases from J; bases unmatched to any gene: 1. As to this clone: What it recognizes is unknown.

The assay, immunoSEQ v3.0, was run at survey level. Assay: immunoSEQ multiplex PCR; the TCRdb copy retains only in-frame clones and omits some. The data hold about 33,000 clones, with 97% observed a single time. Every one of the donors gave at least one pre-ART PBMC sample and at least two post-ART PBMC samples. Every single participant having HIV got treatment inside the United States. General study findings and limits: Older ART regimens may have been in use when blood was drawn between about 2004 and 2018.

The sample here was unsorted PBMCs, taken 6.9 years after starting antiretroviral therapy. This chain joins TRBV5-1 and TRBJ1-5; TRBD1 agrees at 8 bases. The TCR was taken from a man aged 25-45 years with HIV. In DNA form, the CDR3 reads TGCGCCAGCAGCTTGGGACAGGGGAAGCCCCAGCATTTT. Its translation: CASSLGQGKPQHF.